Included here is one T cell receptor beta chain sequence, with context. Its antigen is undetermined. This sample was taken from a study of T cell responses to AZD1222 COVID-19 vaccine. Study-wide results and caveats: Among the donors, most were white British and more were female, and clonal diversity was possibly underestimated. Two AZD1222 doses significantly raised spike-specific TCR breadth and depth over controls.

Method: immunoSEQ multiplex PCR; TCRdb's copy keeps in-frame clones and lacks some. Altogether around 100,000 clones are present, about 88% being singletons, with the ten largest covering 4% to 6%. The CDR3 totals 15 residues. After removal of 5 bases from V and 9 bases from J, the junction contained 9 bases not matched to a gene. Germline-derived CDR1 and CDR2 are LNHDA and SQIVND (reference sequence). The rearrangement joins TRBV19 to TRBJ2-1; 11 bases line up with TRBD2. Sequencing used peripheral blood, obtained on day 0 of AZD1222 vaccination. The origin of this receptor is an adult in good health. CDR3 DNA sequence: TGTGCCAGTAGTCCCCTTAGCGGGAGGGCCGGTGAGCAGTTCTTC. This sequence encodes CASSPLSGRAGEQFF.